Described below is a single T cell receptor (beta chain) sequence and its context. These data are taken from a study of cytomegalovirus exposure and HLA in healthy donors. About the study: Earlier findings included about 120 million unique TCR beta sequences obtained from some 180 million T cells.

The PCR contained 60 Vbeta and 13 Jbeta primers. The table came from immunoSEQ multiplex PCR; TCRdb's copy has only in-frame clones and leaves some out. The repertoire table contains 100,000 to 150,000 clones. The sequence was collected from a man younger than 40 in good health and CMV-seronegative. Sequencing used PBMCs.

The CDR3 coding sequence is TGTGCCAGCAGTCCTAGGGACAGTTATTCCTACGAGCAGTACTTC. Amino acid sequence: CASSPRDSYSYEQYF. The V and J genes are TRBV27 and TRBJ2-7; 7 nucleotides match TRBD1. V shed 5 bases, J shed 1 base, and the junction held 8 bases outside the gene matches. Germline CDR1 and CDR2: MNHEY and SMNVEV (reference sequence). The CDR3 sequence is 15 residues long.